A single sample is the source of the 14 T cell receptor beta chains below, sequenced in a study of early T cells in non-severe SARS-CoV-2 infection. TCRdb analysed the 5' RACE reads with MiXCR anew, one entry per CDR3 protein. Of some 100,000 distinct CDR3 sequences in the sample, about 14% were seen once. Source material: whole blood. Receptors were obtained from an adult who was a healthcare worker with PCR-confirmed SARS-CoV-2 infection or an uninfected control (not recorded which).

The chain joins TRBV7-2 to TRBJ1-5; D ambiguous. This CDR3 has 15 amino acids. The germline V gene has CDR1 SGHTA and CDR2 FQGNSA. V lost 1 base and J lost 2, with 9 bases in between. CDR3 residues: CASSLGASGNQPQHF. The CDR3 DNA is TGTGCCAGCAGCTTAGGCGCGTCGGGCAATCAGCCCCAGCATTTT.

This clonotype was recorded a few times. V and J are TRBV7-2 and TRBJ2-2, with unresolved D. Germline-derived CDR1 and CDR2 are SGHTA and FQGNSA. The CDR3 runs 16 residues. Trimming stripped 5 bases from V and 2 bases from J, with 15 bases between. The CDR3 DNA sequence: TGTGCCAGCAGCCCACCCGGGCACGTAAACACCGGGGAGCTGTTTTTT. It yields the protein CASSPPGHVNTGELFF.

The chain has TRBV20-1 and TRBJ2-3; D may be TRBD1 (5 bases). V was clipped by 2 bases and J by 6 bases, with 18 bases between them. Germline CDR1 reads DFQATT; CDR2 reads SNEGSKA (reference sequence). The CDR3 runs 15 residues. The CDR3 reads CSARPHPWGPDTQYF. CDR3 DNA sequence: TGCAGTGCTAGACCACACCCCTGGGGCCCGGATACGCAGTATTTT.

This clonotype was counted between two and nine times. V and J are TRBV5-6 and TRBJ2-3, with D perhaps TRBD1 (6 bases). Trimming left V 5 bases short and J 4 bases short, with 11 bases between. CDR3 length: 13 residues. Germline V gene data show CDR1 as SGHDT and CDR2 as YYEEEE. The CDR3 DNA reads as TGTGCCAGCAGTTGGGCAGGGGCAGATACGCAGTATTTT. This gives the protein CASSWAGADTQYF. Drawing the rest from reference TRBV5-6 and TRBJ2-3, the complete variable domain is DAGVTQSPTHLIKTRGQQVTLRCSPKSGHDTVSWYQQALGQGPQFIFQYYEEEERQRGNFPDRFSGHQFPNYSSELNVNALLLGDSALYLCASSWAGADTQYFGPGTRLTVL.

The chain links TRBV2 to TRBJ2-3; maybe TRBD1 (5 bases). The CDR3 spans 14 residues. V was shortened by 6 bases and J by 2 bases, with 12 bases between the two germline ends. The V gene's germline CDR1 is SNHLY and CDR2 FYNNEI. The CDR3, as DNA: TGTGCCAGCAGATTAGGGGCACTCACAGATACGCAGTATTTT. The encoded protein is CASRLGALTDTQYF.

A word on this clonotype: One end of the junction is discordant with germline, which a read error may explain. The chain is built from TRBV30 and TRBJ2-5; TRBD2 is a possible D gene (5 bases). Germline CDR1 and CDR2: GTSNPN and SVGIG (reference sequence). This CDR3 spans 11 amino acids. The DNA of the CDR3 is TGTGCCTGGAGTATCCTGGGAGAACCCACCTTC. Amino acids: CAWSILGEPTF.

This clonotype was recorded many times. The chain employs TRBV12-3 or TRBV12-4 and TRBJ1-6; D might be TRBD1 (5 bases). The CDR3 loop spans 14 amino acids. V was clipped by 3 bases and J by 6 bases, with 9 bases between them. The CDR3 DNA sequence: TGTGCCAGCAGTTTGGGGGTCGGTAATTCACCCCTCCACTTT. Translated: CASSLGVGNSPLHF.

This clonotype was seen repeatedly, ten times or more. The chain recombines TRBV29-1 with TRBJ2-3; D remains unclear. Germline CDR1 and CDR2: SQVTM and ANQGSEA. The CDR3 totals 15 residues. Trimming stripped 5 bases from V and 0 bases from J, with 15 bases between. The CDR3 region is CSVTLWYESTDTQYF. In nucleotides, the CDR3 is TGCAGCGTTACACTTTGGTACGAGAGCACAGATACGCAGTATTTT.

This clonotype was observed at least ten times. The rearrangement links TRBV20-1 to TRBJ2-1; 9 positions match TRBD2. CDR3 length equals 15 residues. Germline loops: CDR1 DFQATT, CDR2 SNEGSKA (reference sequence). V lost 3 bases and J lost 2; bases outside the gene matches: 5. The CDR3 reads CSARISGGTYNEQFF. CDR3 coding DNA: TGCAGTGCTAGGATTAGCGGGGGTACCTACAATGAGCAGTTCTTC.

V and J are TRBV3-1 and TRBJ1-2, with no clear D. This CDR3 contains 13 residues. Trimming pared 1 base from V and 3 bases from J, leaving 6 bases between. CDR1 is LGHDT and CDR2 is YNNKEL in the germline V gene (reference sequence). The chain's CDR3 is CASSQGPDYGYTF. The CDR3 nucleotides are TGTGCCAGCAGCCAAGGACCGGACTATGGCTACACCTTC.

The chain links TRBV10-1 to TRBJ2-2, with D possibly TRBD2 on 5 matching bases. The CDR3 consists of 17 residues. CDR1 and CDR2 from the germline V gene are WNHNN and SYGVQD (reference sequence). The V and J ends lost 0 bases and 1 base respectively, with 12 bases between them. This CDR3 reads CASSESKGLMNTGELFF. CDR3 nucleotide sequence: TGCGCCAGCAGTGAGTCGAAAGGACTCATGAACACCGGGGAGCTGTTTTTT.

The V and J genes are TRBV29-1 and TRBJ1-2; D is perhaps TRBD1 (6 bases). CDR1 is SQVTM, CDR2 ANQGSEA, per germline. The CDR3 is 14 amino acids. The V end was cut by 0 bases, the J end by 7 bases, with 15 bases between. Here the CDR3 reads CSVEDPTGLSGYTF. In nucleotides, the CDR3 is TGCAGCGTTGAAGATCCCACAGGGTTGAGTGGCTACACCTTC. The full variable domain, in which reference TRBV29-1 and TRBJ1-2 provide the parts outside the CDR3, is SAVISQKPSRDICQRGTSLTIQCQVDSQVTMMFWYRQQPGQSLTLIATANQGSEATYESGFVIDKFPISRPNLTFSTLTVSNMSPEDSSIYLCSVEDPTGLSGYTFGSGTRLTVV.

This clonotype showed up just a few times. V is TRBV20-1 and J is TRBJ2-2, with 7 nucleotides matching TRBD1. The CDR3 is 15 amino acids. V shed 0 bases and J 4 bases; nucleotides not matched to a gene: 5. The germline V gene has CDR1 DFQATT and CDR2 SNEGSKA (reference sequence). CDR3 residues: CSARDLDRRTGELFF. CDR3 DNA sequence: TGCAGTGCTAGAGACCTGGACAGGCGCACCGGGGAGCTGTTTTTT.

There are a few counts of this clonotype. The chain couples TRBV7-9 to TRBJ2-1; D may be TRBD1 (6 bases). V gave up 3 bases and J gave up 7 bases, with 10 bases separating them. The CDR3 totals 13 residues. Germline loops: CDR1 SEHNR, CDR2 FQNEAQ (reference sequence). The CDR3 here is CASSFWTENEQFF. DNA of the CDR3: TGTGCCAGCAGCTTTTGGACAGAAAATGAGCAGTTCTTC.